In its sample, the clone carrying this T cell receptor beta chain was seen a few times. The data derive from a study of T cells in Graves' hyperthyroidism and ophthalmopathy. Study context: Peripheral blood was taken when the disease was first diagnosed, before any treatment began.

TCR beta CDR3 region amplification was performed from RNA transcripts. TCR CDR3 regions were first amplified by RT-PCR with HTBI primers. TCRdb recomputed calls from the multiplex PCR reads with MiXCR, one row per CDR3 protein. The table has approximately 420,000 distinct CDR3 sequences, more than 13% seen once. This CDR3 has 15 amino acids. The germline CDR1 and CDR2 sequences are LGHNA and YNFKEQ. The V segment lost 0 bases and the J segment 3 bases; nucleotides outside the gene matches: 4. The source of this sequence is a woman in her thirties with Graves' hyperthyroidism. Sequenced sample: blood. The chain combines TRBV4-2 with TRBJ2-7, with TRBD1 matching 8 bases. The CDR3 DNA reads TGTGCCAGCAGCCAAGAGGGGACAGGTTTCTACGAGCAGTACTTC. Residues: CASSQEGTGFYEQYF.